This T cell receptor (beta chain) comes out of a study of blood T cells in healthy people across ages. With 10 bases clipped from V and 6 bases from J, the junction kept 12 bases outside the gene matches. The length of the CDR3 is 14 residues. Per the germline V gene, CDR1 is PRHDT and CDR2 is FYEKMQ (reference sequence). Broader study findings: Because sorting was not performed, PBMCs prevented conclusive naive versus antigen-experienced comparison.

Regarding this clonotype: What it recognizes is unknown.

Next came a second PCR, run for about 7 to 12 cycles, which used a sample-barcoded 5' primer along with a J-beta primer mix. Template switching added a 12-random-nucleotide identifier to every cDNA molecule. TCRdb reprocessed the 5' RACE reads via MiXCR and lists one record per CDR3 protein. The sample comprises about a million distinct CDR3 sequences, more than 30% of which are singletons, and about 12% rests with the top ten. Samples each had at least 6 micrograms of total RNA extracted. V gene TRBV13 combines with J gene TRBJ2-1, with 7 bases fitting TRBD2. This TCR derives from a man aged 18 to 30 in good health. Material: blood. The CDR3 DNA reads as TGTGCCAACAGAAAGGGGACTATCCTCAATGAGCAGTTCTTC. Its protein product is CANRKGTILNEQFF.